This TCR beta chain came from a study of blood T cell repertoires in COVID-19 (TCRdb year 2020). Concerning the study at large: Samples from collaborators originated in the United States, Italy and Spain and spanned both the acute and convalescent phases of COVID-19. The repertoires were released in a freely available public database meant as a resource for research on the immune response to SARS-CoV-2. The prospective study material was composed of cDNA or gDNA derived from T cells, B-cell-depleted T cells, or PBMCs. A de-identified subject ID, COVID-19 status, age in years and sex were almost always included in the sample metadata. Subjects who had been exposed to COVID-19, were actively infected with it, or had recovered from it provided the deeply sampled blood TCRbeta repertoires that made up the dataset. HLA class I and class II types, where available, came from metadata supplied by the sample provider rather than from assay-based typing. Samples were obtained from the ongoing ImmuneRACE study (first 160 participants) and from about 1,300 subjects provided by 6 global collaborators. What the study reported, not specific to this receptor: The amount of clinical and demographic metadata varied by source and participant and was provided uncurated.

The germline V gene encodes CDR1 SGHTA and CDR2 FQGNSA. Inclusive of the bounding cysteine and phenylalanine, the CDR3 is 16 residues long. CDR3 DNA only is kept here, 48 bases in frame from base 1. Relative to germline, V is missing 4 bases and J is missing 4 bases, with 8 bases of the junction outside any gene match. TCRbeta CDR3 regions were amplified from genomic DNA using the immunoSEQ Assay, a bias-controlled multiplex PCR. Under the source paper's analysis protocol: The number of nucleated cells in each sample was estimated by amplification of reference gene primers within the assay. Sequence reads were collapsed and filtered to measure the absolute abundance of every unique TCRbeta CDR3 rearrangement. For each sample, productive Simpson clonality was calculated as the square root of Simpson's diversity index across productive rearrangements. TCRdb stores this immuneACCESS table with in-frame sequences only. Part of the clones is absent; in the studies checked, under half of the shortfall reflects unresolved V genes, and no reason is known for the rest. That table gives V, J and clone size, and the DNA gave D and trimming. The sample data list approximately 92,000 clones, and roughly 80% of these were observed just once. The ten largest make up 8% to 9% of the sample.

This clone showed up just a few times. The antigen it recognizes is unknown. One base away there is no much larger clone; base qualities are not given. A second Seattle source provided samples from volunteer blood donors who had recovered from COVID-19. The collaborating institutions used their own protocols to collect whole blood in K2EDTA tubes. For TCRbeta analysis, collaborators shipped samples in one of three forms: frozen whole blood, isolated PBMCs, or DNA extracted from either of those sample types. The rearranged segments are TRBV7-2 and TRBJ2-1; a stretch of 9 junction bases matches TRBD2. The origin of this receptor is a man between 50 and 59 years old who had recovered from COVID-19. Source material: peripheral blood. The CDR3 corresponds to CASSSTGTSRYNEQFF. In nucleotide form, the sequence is TGTGCCAGCAGCTCAACCGGGACTAGCCGATACAATGAGCAGTTCTTC.